Listed here are 10 T cell receptor beta chains from one sample, sequenced in a study of human T cells and chemical hapten exposure. MiXCR was run by TCRdb on the RACE reads, yielding one entry per CDR3 protein. This sample has under 400,000 distinct CDR3 sequences, with 4% to 6% found just once. The time point: pre-sensitization, week 0. Treatment indicated: therapeutic diphenylcyclopropenone sensitization with weekly scalp DPC. Sequencing used whole blood, obtained in connection with sensitization to the hapten diphenylcyclopropenone (DPC). Receptors were obtained from a woman between 45 and 60 years old with alopecia areata. Some clones in this sample may be carry-over from other donors' samples.

At least ten counts were recorded for this clonotype. The chain is built from TRBV12-3 or TRBV12-4 and TRBJ1-5; D gene unclear. This CDR3 contains 12 residues. Trimming removed 3 bases at V and 5 bases at J, with 5 bases between. In DNA form, the CDR3 reads TGTGCCAGCAGTTTCGATGATCAGCCCCAGCATTTT. Its translation is CASSFDDQPQHF.

This clonotype was seen more than once but under ten times. V gene TRBV20-1 combines with J gene TRBJ1-1; D is possibly TRBD1 (5 bases). In germline, CDR1 is DFQATT, CDR2 SNEGSKA (reference sequence). The CDR3 is made up of 14 amino acids. V dropped 1 base and J dropped 3 bases, with 12 bases sitting between them. The CDR3 DNA reads TGCAGTGCTAGAGCCGGGGGTGACTACACTGAAGCTTTCTTT. Its protein is CSARAGGDYTEAFF.

The genes are TRBV2 and TRBJ2-7; maybe TRBD2 (5 bases). Trimming pared 5 bases from V and 5 bases from J, leaving 13 bases between. This CDR3 has 13 residues. Germline values: CDR1 SNHLY, CDR2 FYNNEI. The CDR3 coding sequence is TGTGCCAGCAGTCCCGCCGGGGTCCACGAGCAGTACTTC. This encodes CASSPAGVHEQYF.

Only a few counts were recorded for this clonotype. The V call is TRBV27, the J call TRBJ2-3, with TRBD2 matching 9 bases. The length of the CDR3 is 17 residues. The trim removed 2 bases at V and 2 bases at J, leaving 8 bases unmatched. CDR1 is MNHEY, CDR2 SMNVEV, per germline (reference sequence). This CDR3 reads CASSLNVAGVATDTQYF. The CDR3 DNA follows: TGTGCCAGCAGTTTAAACGTAGCGGGAGTCGCCACAGATACGCAGTATTTT.

This clonotype came up many times. One junction end does not reproduce the germline sequence, and a read error may be involved. The V and J genes are TRBV7-9 and TRBJ2-3, with 8 positions matching TRBD2. CDR3 length: 12 amino acids. From germline, CDR1 is SEHNR and CDR2 FQNEAQ (reference sequence). As DNA, the CDR3 is TGTGCCAGCAGCGTCGGACAGCGGGAGTTGCATTTT. It translates to CASSVGQRELHF.

This clonotype was seen at least ten times. The V gene is TRBV15, the J gene TRBJ2-7; tentatively, D is TRBD1 (5 bases). The germline V and J ends were trimmed by 0 bases and 5 bases, with 11 bases remaining between them. CDR3 length: 14 residues. Germline V lookup: CDR1 LNHNV, CDR2 YYDKDF (reference sequence). The CDR3 spells CATSRDRAVDEQYF. The CDR3 DNA is TGTGCCACCAGCAGAGACAGGGCCGTTGACGAGCAGTACTTC.

This clonotype was seen a few times. V and J are TRBV28 and TRBJ1-5; TRBD1 matches at 12 bases. The CDR3 runs to 19 residues. Trimming took 3 bases from V and 5 from J; bases not matched to a gene: 14. In germline, CDR1 is MDHEN, CDR2 SYDVKM. CDR3 protein: CASSFSPLSGTGGDQPQHF. CDR3 bases: TGTGCCAGCAGTTTTTCTCCCCTCTCCGGGACAGGGGGCGATCAGCCCCAGCATTTT. Full variable domain (outside the CDR3, taken from reference TRBV28 and TRBJ1-5): DVKVTQSSRYLVKRTGEKVFLECVQDMDHENMFWYRQDPGLGLRLIYFSYDVKMKEKGDIPEGYSVSREKKERFSLILESASTNQTSMYLCASSFSPLSGTGGDQPQHFGDGTRLSIL.

The V call is TRBV9, the J call TRBJ2-3, with 12 bases fitting TRBD2. The V gene end was trimmed by 2 bases and the J gene end by 0 bases; junction bases not matched to a gene: 10. This CDR3 is 19 amino acids long. Germline assignment: CDR1 SGDLS and CDR2 YYNGEE. CDR3 bases: TGTGCCAGCAGCGTCCATACTAGCGGGGGGCTCTCTAGCACAGATACGCAGTATTTT. Translating gives CASSVHTSGGLSSTDTQYF.

This clonotype has at least ten counts. The genes are TRBV5-4 and TRBJ2-7, with TRBD2 matching over 11 bases. The CDR3 is 15 amino acids. V shed 4 bases and J 2 bases; nucleotides not matched to a gene: 5. CDR1 is SGHNT and CDR2 is YYREEE in the germline V gene (reference sequence). The CDR3 is CASSVGTSGPYEQYF. The DNA for the CDR3 is TGTGCCAGCAGCGTCGGGACTAGCGGACCCTACGAGCAGTACTTC. Full variable domain (outside the CDR3, taken from reference TRBV5-4 and TRBJ2-7): ETGVTQSPTHLIKTRGQQVTLRCSSQSGHNTVSWYQQALGQGPQFIFQYYREEENGRGNFPPRFSGLQFPNYSSELNVNALELDDSALYLCASSVGTSGPYEQYFGPGTRLTVT.

This clonotype was found a few times. This chain links TRBV30 with TRBJ1-6; D is uncertain. Trimming left V 1 base short and J 0 bases short, with 7 bases between. The germline V gene encodes CDR1 GTSNPN and CDR2 SVGIG (reference sequence). The CDR3 is 15 amino acids. The CDR3, as DNA: TGTGCCTGGAGTGGAATAAACTCCTATAATTCACCCCTCCACTTT. Its translation is CAWSGINSYNSPLHF.